This T cell receptor beta chain was profiled in a study of shared clonotypes between healthy human individuals. TCRdb keeps only in-frame clones here, not all; method: immunoSEQ multiplex PCR. The sample shows some 1 million clones, approximately 76% of them seen only once. V dropped 8 bases and J dropped 1 base, with 10 bases sitting between them. There are 13 residues in the CDR3. Germline CDR1 is MNHNY and CDR2 is SVGAGI (reference sequence). Input material: memory CD4+ T cells sorted from blood. Specified subset: CD45RA-negative fraction. The TCR was taken from a man younger than 35 in good health. V usage is TRBV6-6 and J usage is TRBJ2-3, with D tentatively TRBD1 or TRBD2 (5 bases each). CDR3 sequence reads: CASRGHGTDTQYF. The CDR3, as DNA: TGTGCCAGCCGGGGCCACGGCACAGATACGCAGTATTTT.